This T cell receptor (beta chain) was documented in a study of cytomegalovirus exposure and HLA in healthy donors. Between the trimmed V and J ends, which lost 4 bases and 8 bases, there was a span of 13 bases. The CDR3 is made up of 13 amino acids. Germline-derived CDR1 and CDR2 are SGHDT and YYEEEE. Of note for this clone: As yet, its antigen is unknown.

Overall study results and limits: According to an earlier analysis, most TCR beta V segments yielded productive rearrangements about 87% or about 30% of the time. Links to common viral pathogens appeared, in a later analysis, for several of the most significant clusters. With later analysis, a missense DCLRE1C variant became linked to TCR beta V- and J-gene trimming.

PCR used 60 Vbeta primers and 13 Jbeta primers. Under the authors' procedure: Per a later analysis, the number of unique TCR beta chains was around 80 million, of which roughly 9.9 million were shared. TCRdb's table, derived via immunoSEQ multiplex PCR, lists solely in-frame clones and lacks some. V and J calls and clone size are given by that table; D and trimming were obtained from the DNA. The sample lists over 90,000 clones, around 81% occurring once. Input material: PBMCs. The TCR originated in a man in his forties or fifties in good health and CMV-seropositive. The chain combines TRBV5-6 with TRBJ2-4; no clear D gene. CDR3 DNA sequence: TGTGCCAGCAGCACTGGTACCAGCGACATTCAGTACTTC. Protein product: CASSTGTSDIQYF.